Listed below are T cell receptor beta chains from one sample, sequenced in a study of blood T cell repertoires in COVID-19. TCRdb's table, derived via immunoSEQ multiplex PCR, lists solely in-frame clones and lacks some. The sample gives some 200,000 clones, more than 75% of which show up once; roughly 5.7% is in the top ten. Source material: peripheral blood. The source of these receptors is a man at least 80 years old with acute or convalescent COVID-19. CDR3s include the opening cysteine and the closing phenylalanine or tryptophan. D genes are given only for firm matches. Rows may omit the clone size; those that give it use once, few, many or a size class.

D gene	V gene	J gene	clone size	CDR3 DNA	CDR3 protein
-	TRBV28	TRBJ1-1	-	TGTGCCAGCCAACCGGGGATGAACACTGAAGCTTTCTTT	CASQPGMNTEAFF
TRBD1	TRBV5-1	TRBJ2-5	-	TGCGCCAGCAGCAAACAGGGGGAATACCAAGAGACCCAGTACTTC	CASSKQGEYQETQYF
-	TRBV7-9	TRBJ1-2	once	TGTGCCAGCAGCTTGCAGGGGCCGGATGGCTACACCTTC	CASSLQGPDGYTF
-	TRBV7-2	TRBJ2-2	-	TGTGCCAGCAGCTTGTACGGGACTCCTCCCATGGGCGGGGAGCTGTTTTTT	CASSLYGTPPMGGELFF
TRBD2	TRBV27	TRBJ2-1	once	TGTGCCAGCAGGTTAGCGGGAGTTCATGAGCAGTTCTTC	CASRLAGVHEQFF
TRBD1	TRBV2	TRBJ1-5	-	TGTGCCAGCAGTGAATCCAGGGGGTATCAGCCCCAGCATTTT	CASSESRGYQPQHF
-	TRBV5-1	TRBJ2-5	-	TGCGCCAGCAGCTTGGCTGGAGGACCAGAGACCCAGTACTTC	CASSLAGGPETQYF
-	TRBV9	TRBJ1-2	few	TGTGCCAGCAGTGAGACCCCCGGGGGGCCTAACTATGGCTACACCTTC	CASSETPGGPNYGYTF
TRBD1	TRBV10-3	TRBJ1-2	-	TGTGCCATTAGGACAGGGGAATCTAACTATGGCTACACCTTC	CAIRTGESNYGYTF
TRBD2	TRBV13	TRBJ2-3	-	TGTGCCAGCAGCTTGACTAGCGGGATCACAGATACGCAGTATTTT	CASSLTSGITDTQYF